The sequence of this TCR beta chain was determined in a study of T cell responses to AZD1222 COVID-19 vaccine. Notes on the study in general: None of the repertoires were sampled until the peak T cell response had passed.

Repertoires were generated with immunoSEQ multiplex PCR, while TCRdb's copy carries only in-frame clones and drops some. The table has 75,000 to 95,000 clones, approximately 89% seen once. Details on this clone: The antigen is not known.

The sequence came from an adult who received the AZD1222 COVID-19 vaccine. Sequences were derived from peripheral blood, sampled 28 days after the second AZD1222 dose.

The CDR3 coding sequence is TGTGCCAGCAGCTTAGTATACGACAGGAACTACGAGCAGTACTTC. Encoded protein: CASSLVYDRNYEQYF. V usage is TRBV11-2 and J usage is TRBJ2-7, with D perhaps matching TRBD1 (6 bases). CDR3 length: 15 amino acids. The V and J ends lost 1 base and 3 bases respectively, with 13 bases between them. The V gene's germline CDR1 is SGHAT and CDR2 FQNNGV.